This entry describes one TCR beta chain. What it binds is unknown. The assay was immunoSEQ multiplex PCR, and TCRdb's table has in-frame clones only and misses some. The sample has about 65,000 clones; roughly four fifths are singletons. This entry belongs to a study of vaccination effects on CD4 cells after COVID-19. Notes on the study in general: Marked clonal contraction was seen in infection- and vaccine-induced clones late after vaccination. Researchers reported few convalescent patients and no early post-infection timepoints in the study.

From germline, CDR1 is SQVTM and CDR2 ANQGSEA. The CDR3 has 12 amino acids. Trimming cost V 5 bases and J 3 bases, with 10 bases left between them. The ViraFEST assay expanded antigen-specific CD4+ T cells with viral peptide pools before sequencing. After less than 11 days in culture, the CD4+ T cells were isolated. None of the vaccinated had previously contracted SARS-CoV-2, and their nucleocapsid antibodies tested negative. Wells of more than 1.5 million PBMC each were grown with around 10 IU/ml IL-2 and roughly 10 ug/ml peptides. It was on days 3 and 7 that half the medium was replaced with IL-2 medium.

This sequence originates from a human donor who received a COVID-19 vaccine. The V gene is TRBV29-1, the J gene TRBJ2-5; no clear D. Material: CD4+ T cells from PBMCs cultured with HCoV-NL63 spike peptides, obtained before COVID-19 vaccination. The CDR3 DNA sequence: TGCAGCGTTCTACACGTAAAAGAGACCCAGTACTTC. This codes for CSVLHVKETQYF.